These T cell receptor beta chains were read from a single sample in a study of cytomegalovirus exposure and HLA in healthy donors. The data were produced by immunoSEQ multiplex PCR, yet TCRdb's version contains in-frame clones alone and is incomplete. The data hold some 95,000 clones, with approximately 81% observed a single time. The sequencing sample was made of PBMCs. These receptors were obtained from a woman between 35 and 50 years old in good health and CMV-seropositive. Both conserved end residues are part of each CDR3. Each record gives: J gene, clone size, D gene, V gene, CDR3 DNA, CDR3 protein. D genes are given only for firm matches. Only some rows state a clone size, as once, few, many or a class for expanded clones.

j_call: TRBJ2-2; clone_size: NA; d_call: NA; v_call: TRBV5-1; cdr3_nt: TGCGCCAGCAGCTTGGAACCACACAGCCTGAACACCGGGGAGCTGTTTTTT; cdr3_aa: CASSLEPHSLNTGELFF
j_call: TRBJ2-3; clone_size: NA; d_call: TRBD2; v_call: TRBV5-4; cdr3_nt: TGTGCCAGCAGCCGCCCGACTAGCGACCACACAGATACGCAGTATTTT; cdr3_aa: CASSRPTSDHTDTQYF
j_call: TRBJ2-7; clone_size: NA; d_call: TRBD2; v_call: TRBV28; cdr3_nt: TGTGCCAGCAGTTTCGCGGGAGGCGGCTACGAGCAGTACTTC; cdr3_aa: CASSFAGGGYEQYF
j_call: TRBJ1-1; clone_size: NA; d_call: NA; v_call: TRBV28; cdr3_nt: TGTGCCAGCAGTTTTAGTGGCGGGTCGGGAGGCACTGAAGCTTTCTTT; cdr3_aa: CASSFSGGSGGTEAFF
j_call: TRBJ2-3; clone_size: NA; d_call: TRBD2; v_call: TRBV4-2; cdr3_nt: TGTGCCAGCAGCCAAGATGGACTAGCGGGAGGGCCAGGAGATACGCAGTATTTT; cdr3_aa: CASSQDGLAGGPGDTQYF
j_call: TRBJ2-7; clone_size: NA; d_call: NA; v_call: TRBV4-1; cdr3_nt: TGCGCCAGCAGCCTCTGGACAGAGAAAAATTACGAGCAGTACTTC; cdr3_aa: CASSLWTEKNYEQYF
j_call: TRBJ1-5; clone_size: NA; d_call: NA; v_call: TRBV6-4; cdr3_nt: TGTGCCTCCGGCGGCGGGGACCGCAGCAATCAGCCCCAGCATTTT; cdr3_aa: CASGGGDRSNQPQHF
j_call: TRBJ1-1; clone_size: once; d_call: NA; v_call: TRBV10-3; cdr3_nt: TGTGCCATCAGCGGACTCTCGAACACTGAAGCTTTCTTT; cdr3_aa: CAISGLSNTEAFF
j_call: TRBJ1-1; clone_size: NA; d_call: NA; v_call: TRBV12-1; cdr3_nt: TGTGCCAGCAGCAACCCAGGAGGCCAAAACGACCCTTTCTTT; cdr3_aa: CASSNPGGQNDPFF
j_call: TRBJ2-5; clone_size: NA; d_call: NA; v_call: TRBV5-4; cdr3_nt: TGTGCCAGCAGCTTGGGCGGGAAAGAGACCCAGTACTTC; cdr3_aa: CASSLGGKETQYF
j_call: TRBJ1-5; clone_size: few; d_call: TRBD1; v_call: TRBV5-1; cdr3_nt: TGCGCCAGCAGCCGGACAGGGGATAGCAATCAGCCCCAGCATTTT; cdr3_aa: CASSRTGDSNQPQHF
j_call: TRBJ2-1; clone_size: few; d_call: TRBD2; v_call: TRBV5-6; cdr3_nt: TGTGCCAGCAGTTCTACACTAGCGGGATCCTACAATGAGCAGTTCTTC; cdr3_aa: CASSSTLAGSYNEQFF
j_call: TRBJ2-1; clone_size: NA; d_call: NA; v_call: TRBV5-1; cdr3_nt: TGCGCCAGCAGCGAGGGACAACCGGGCAACAATGAGCAGTTCTTC; cdr3_aa: CASSEGQPGNNEQFF